The 23 T cell receptor beta chains listed next were all sequenced from one sample in a study of regulatory T cells in long-lasting Graves disease. Building the TCR beta libraries relied on iRepertoire HTBI primers, and CDR3 regions underwent Arm-PCR. Via MiXCR, TCRdb re-called the multiplex PCR reads, giving one row per CDR3 protein. Of approximately 560,000 distinct CDR3 sequences in the sample, approximately 16% are singletons; the top ten hold about 11%. The time point: newly diagnosed GD, antithyroid drugs for less than 3 months. PBMCs were the source of the RNA used for TCR sequencing. The same sample was also studied in work on T cells in Graves' hyperthyroidism and ophthalmopathy.

The starting material was peripheral blood mononuclear cells (PBMCs), obtained at new diagnosis, from a patient treated with antithyroid drugs. Source of these receptors: a man between 18 and 35 years old with Graves disease.

V and J are TRBV9 and TRBJ1-2; D gene uncertain. Germline CDR1 SGDLS, CDR2 YYNGEE. This CDR3 comprises 14 residues. The V and J ends lost 4 bases and 2 bases respectively, with 12 bases between them. DNA of the CDR3: TGTGCCAGCAGCCCTCGGACGTCGAACTATGGCTACACCTTC. This translates into CASSPRTSNYGYTF.

V and J are TRBV11-2 and TRBJ2-1, with D perhaps TRBD2 (6 bases). V was clipped by 4 bases and J by 6 bases, with 19 bases between them. Germline V gives CDR1 SGHAT, CDR2 FQNNGV. This CDR3 is 16 amino acids long. CDR3 in DNA: TGTGCCAGCAGCTCATATGAAAGGGAGGCCGTCAATGAGCAGTTCTTC. The encoded protein is CASSSYEREAVNEQFF.

V gene TRBV10-3 combines with J gene TRBJ1-2; 8 nucleotides line up with TRBD1. The CDR3 spans 14 residues. Germline values: CDR1 ENHRY, CDR2 SYGVKD. The ends lost 10 bases at V and 4 bases at J; junction bases unmatched: 11. The CDR3 sequence: CATGDRGAGYGYTF. CDR3 coding DNA: TGTGCCACCGGCGACAGGGGTGCCGGCTATGGCTACACCTTC.

With respect to this clonotype: A clone one base away is much larger, so this may be a read error. V is TRBV30 and J is TRBJ1-1, with D perhaps TRBD1 (6 bases). This CDR3 has 14 residues. The germline V gene has CDR1 GTSNPN and CDR2 SVGIG (reference sequence). The V gene lost 4 bases and the J gene lost 4 bases, with 16 bases spanning the gap. The CDR3 bases are TGTGCCTGGATCGGCGGGTGCAGGGGCACTGAAGCTTTCTTT. It specifies CAWIGGCRGTEAFF.

This clonotype was seen a few times. This chain uses TRBV20-1 with TRBJ1-2; perhaps TRBD1 as D (5 bases). V dropped 1 base and J dropped 5 bases, with 23 bases sitting between them. The CDR3 totals 17 residues. Per the germline V gene, CDR1 is DFQATT and CDR2 is SNEGSKA (reference sequence). The CDR3 DNA sequence: TGCAGTGCTAGAGCTCATGGGGGTCCCGGGTCCCAATATGGCTACACCTTC. Protein product: CSARAHGGPGSQYGYTF.

This clonotype was counted only a few times. V gene TRBV5-6 combines with J gene TRBJ1-1; D is perhaps TRBD1 (6 bases). The CDR3 has 16 residues. Looked up from germline, CDR1 is SGHDT and CDR2 is YYEEEE. Trimming pared 0 bases from V and 1 base from J, leaving 13 bases between. The CDR3 is CASSLVAGVWNTEAFF. The DNA of the CDR3 is TGTGCCAGCAGCTTGGTGGCAGGGGTATGGAACACTGAAGCTTTCTTT. Supplemented by reference TRBV5-6 and TRBJ1-1, the full variable domain reads DAGVTQSPTHLIKTRGQQVTLRCSPKSGHDTVSWYQQALGQGPQFIFQYYEEEERQRGNFPDRFSGHQFPNYSSELNVNALLLGDSALYLCASSLVAGVWNTEAFFGQGTRLTVV.

This clonotype was seen repeatedly, ten times or more. The chain links TRBV6-1 to TRBJ2-7; D remains unclear. Trimming cost V 6 bases and J 2 bases, with 14 bases left between them. Per germline, CDR1 MNHNS and CDR2 SASEGT. There are 14 residues in the CDR3. The CDR3 nucleotides are TGTGCCAGCAGCCCAACCTGGGGTACCTACGAGCAGTACTTC. Translated, it gives CASSPTWGTYEQYF.

This clonotype was seen repeatedly, ten times or more. The chain recombines TRBV30 with TRBJ1-1; D call uncertain. This CDR3 is built from 13 residues. Germline CDR1 is GTSNPN and CDR2 is SVGIG (reference sequence). V lost 0 bases and J 3 bases, leaving 8 bases between the germline ends. In DNA, the CDR3 is TGTGCCTGGAGTGTATCGTGGGACACTGAAGCTTTCTTT. Its protein is CAWSVSWDTEAFF.

This clonotype was recorded many times. The chain uses TRBV7-9 and TRBJ2-7; 7 bases map to TRBD2. Trimming at V came to 5 bases and at J to 4 bases, leaving 5 bases not matched to a gene. The germline CDR1 and CDR2 sequences are SEHNR and FQNEAQ (reference sequence). The CDR3 totals 13 residues. CDR3 residues: CASSPSGGYEQYF. In DNA, the CDR3 is TGTGCCAGCAGCCCCTCGGGAGGTTACGAGCAGTACTTC.

The chain uses TRBV20-1 and TRBJ2-3; a weak D match, TRBD1 (5 bases). V lost 1 base and J lost 0, with 17 bases in between. From germline, CDR1 is DFQATT and CDR2 SNEGSKA (reference sequence). The CDR3 consists of 17 residues. CDR3 sequence (DNA): TGCAGTGCTAGAGTCTGGGGCGGAATTACTAGCACAGATACGCAGTATTTT. Protein: CSARVWGGITSTDTQYF.

This clonotype came up many times. This chain uses TRBV28 with TRBJ2-7; D is ambiguous. V was shortened by 3 bases and J by 7 bases, with 13 bases between the two germline ends. CDR1 is MDHEN, CDR2 SYDVKM, per germline. CDR3 size: 13 residues. The CDR3 nucleotides are TGTGCCAGCAGTTTCAGTGGTGAAGGAGAGCAGTACTTC. Translated, it gives CASSFSGEGEQYF.

The rearrangement uses TRBV2 and TRBJ1-1; D might be TRBD1 (6 bases). The CDR3 extends over 15 amino acids. Germline CDR1 is SNHLY and CDR2 is FYNNEI. The V end was cut by 5 bases, the J end by 2 bases, with 15 bases between. In DNA, the CDR3 is TGTGCCAGCAGTCTCTGGGACACACAAAACACTGAAGCTTTCTTT. Translating gives CASSLWDTQNTEAFF.

The V and J genes are TRBV2 and TRBJ2-1; TRBD2 is a possible D gene (6 bases). Trimming removed 6 bases from V and 4 bases from J, with 10 bases in between. CDR1 SNHLY and CDR2 FYNNEI come from the germline V gene. This CDR3 has 13 amino acids. CDR3 DNA sequence: TGTGCCAGCAGGTCTAGCGCGTACAATGAGCAGTTCTTC. Protein product: CASRSSAYNEQFF.

This clonotype was seen many times. The chain carries TRBV11-2 and TRBJ2-7; weak D call: TRBD1 (6 bases). Trimming left V 0 bases short and J 0 bases short, with 9 bases between. The CDR3 consists of 15 residues. CDR1 SGHAT and CDR2 FQNNGV come from the germline V gene. The CDR3 protein is CASSLDGQYSYEQYF. In DNA form, the CDR3 reads TGTGCCAGCAGCTTAGATGGACAGTACTCCTACGAGCAGTACTTC.

The CDR3 region is CASSDPARSANTGELFF. CDR3 nucleotides: TGTGCCAGCAGCGATCCCGCGAGGAGCGCGAACACCGGGGAGCTGTTTTTT. The V gene is TRBV11-3, the J gene TRBJ2-2; D is undetermined. This CDR3 is built from 17 residues. Germline CDR1 is SGHNT and CDR2 is YENEEA. Trimming pared 5 bases from V and 0 bases from J, leaving 16 bases between.

As to this clonotype: A much larger clone differs from this one at a single base, so this may be a read error. The chain couples TRBV6-5 to TRBJ2-7, with 7 bases matching TRBD2. The CDR3 extends over 15 amino acids. Germline values: CDR1 MNHEY, CDR2 SVGAGI. The DNA of the CDR3 is TGTGTCAGCAGTTACCCGGGACTAACAACCTACGAGCAGTACTTC. It yields the protein CVSSYPGLTTYEQYF.

Notes on this clonotype: A much larger clone lies one base from this, so it may be a read error. The chain recombines TRBV3-1 with TRBJ2-5; D is perhaps TRBD1 or TRBD2 (5 bases each). V was clipped by 4 bases and J by 11 bases, with 26 bases between them. CDR3 length: 16 residues. Germline V gene data show CDR1 as LGHDT and CDR2 as YNNKEL (reference sequence). CDR3 DNA sequence: TGTGCCAGCAGCCGAGACACCGGGACCTCTTACAATGAGCAGTACTTC. Residues: CASSRDTGTSYNEQYF.

The V and J genes are TRBV19 and TRBJ2-3; the D gene is possibly TRBD1 (5 bases). Trimming took off 7 bases at V and 1 base at J, with 9 bases between the two ends. CDR3 size: 13 residues. Germline loops: CDR1 LNHDA, CDR2 SQIVND (reference sequence). CDR3: CASISQGTDTQYF. CDR3 in DNA: TGTGCCAGTATCTCACAGGGCACAGATACGCAGTATTTT.

The gene calls are TRBV20-1 and TRBJ1-5, with D unresolved. Germline CDR1 is DFQATT and CDR2 is SNEGSKA (reference sequence). The CDR3 has 15 residues. The V and J ends lost 6 bases and 5 bases respectively, with 20 bases between them. Here the CDR3 DNA reads TGCAGTGCAGAATCGAAGAGGTGGGTGGATCAGCCCCAGCATTTT. Encoded protein: CSAESKRWVDQPQHF.

This clonotype was seen only a few times. This chain joins TRBV27 and TRBJ1-4; D is undetermined. CDR1 is MNHEY and CDR2 is SMNVEV in the germline V gene (reference sequence). The ends were cut back, 6 bases at V and 4 bases at J, with 12 bases in the middle. There are 14 residues in the CDR3. The chain's CDR3 is CASSPRRFNEKLFF. CDR3 bases: TGTGCCAGCAGCCCTAGACGGTTTAATGAAAAACTGTTTTTT.

This clonotype was recorded at least ten times. The chain uses TRBV6-1 and TRBJ2-7, with 9 bases aligning to TRBD2. The trim removed 6 bases at V and 2 bases at J, leaving 11 bases unmatched. Germline CDR1 is MNHNS and CDR2 is SASEGT. The CDR3 runs 16 residues. The CDR3 protein is CASSTAGAGGPYEQYF. CDR3 coding DNA: TGTGCCAGCAGCACCGCGGGAGCGGGAGGTCCCTACGAGCAGTACTTC.

This clonotype was counted a single time. This may be a read error, as it is one base from a much larger clone. The genes are TRBV20-1 and TRBJ1-5; 10 nucleotides match TRBD1. This CDR3 has 16 residues. Germline lookup yields CDR1 DFQATT and CDR2 SNEGSKA (reference sequence). CDR3 region: CSAHRGGQGSNQSQHF. In DNA, the CDR3 is TGCAGTGCCCACCGAGGGGGACAGGGGAGCAATCAGTCCCAGCATTTT.

This clonotype was detected only a few times. The chain joins TRBV6-1 to TRBJ2-7; D is perhaps TRBD1 or TRBD2 (5 bases each). The CDR3 has 15 residues. CDR1 MNHNS and CDR2 SASEGT come from the germline V gene. Trimming took off 6 bases at V and 5 bases at J, with 20 bases between the two ends. The CDR3 loop reads CASRETAGTHHEQYF. DNA of the CDR3: TGTGCCAGCAGAGAAACAGCCGGGACCCACCACGAGCAGTACTTC.